This T cell receptor beta chain was observed in a study of T-cell memory formation after mild COVID-19 (dated by TCRdb to about 2021). In the study overall: Most TCR sequence clusters were specific to one of the two donors. Two young, previously healthy adult volunteers made up the cohort, one male and one female. In a couple of donors, T-cell clones that expanded and contracted after mild COVID-19 were tracked by sequencing TCRalpha and TCRbeta repertoires over time.

For this clonotype: No cognate antigen has been identified for it. No base-level quality is on record; no much larger clone is a single base apart.

PBMCs were isolated by Ficoll-Paque density gradient centrifugation. The CDR3 contains 13 residues, cysteine and phenylalanine counted. The entry retains the CDR3 DNA only, 39 bases that are in frame from base 1. V is shortened by 6 bases, J by 4 bases, and the region joining them spans 10 bases. For sequencing, an Illumina NovaSeq 6000 was employed. Using 5'RACE with constant-segment primers, TCRalpha and TCRbeta cDNA libraries were constructed, with sample barcodes and unique molecular identifiers added in the process. RNA was extracted from every sample with Trizol reagent. Libraries were amplified in two PCR steps, with a second sample barcode and Illumina TruSeq adapters added in the second step. Sequencing of the libraries was done on an Illumina NovaSeq, producing 2 x 150 bp paired-end reads. Turning to the authors' computational methods: With migec v1.2.7, reads were demultiplexed and then collapsed into UMI-guided consensus sequences. Using mixcr v2.1.11, the UMI consensuses were aligned to TRA and TRB V and J templates and assembled into clonotypes. Clonotypes were classified as expanded or contracted when called significant by both edgeR and NoisET, with noise models trained on biological replicates. For edgeR calls, a false discovery rate-adjusted p below 0.01 and a log2 fold-change threshold of 1 were applied. As an exploratory analysis of dynamics, max-normalized trajectories of the 1000 most abundant clonotypes were examined with PCA combined with hierarchical clustering. Each responding clone was given a CD4 or CD8 phenotype based on the CD4+ and CD8+ repertoires, which had been sequenced separately. The public reads were reanalyzed by TCRdb: fastp trimming at Q25, MiXCR alignment, in-frame beta chains only. Every CDR3 protein is listed once, alongside the most common genes and DNA of its rows. For this entry, the V and J calls and clone size follow TCRdb and not the study's own pipeline. Recorded for this sample are some 250,000 distinct CDR3 sequences; roughly 18% of them occurred a single time. The top ten hold around 23% of the sample.

What the study reported, not specific to this receptor: Some responding clones were found in pre-infection memory, which suggests that pre-existing cross-reactive memory T cells took part in the SARS-CoV-2 response. SARS-CoV-2 specificity of the second-wave clones peaking on day 37 was not confirmed. Balanced CD4/CD8 phenotypes were observed for clones contracting from day 15 to 85, whereas a bias towards CD4+ was observed for a second wave of clones expanding from day 15 to 37. Contracting CD4+ clones were found mainly in CM and EM memory subsets, while CD8+ clones were enriched in EMRA. The study included only a couple of mild cases, and larger cohorts that include severe cases with pre-infection samples were judged to be necessary.

The V gene is TRBV12-3 or TRBV12-4 and the J gene is TRBJ1-5; D gene: possibly TRBD1, on 6 matching bases. This sequence was found in a man between 18 and 29 years old who had mild COVID-19 (a few samples of this study predate the infection). The sample titles of this study are shuffled in the database, so cell type and time point are left out; the donor was told from shared clones. Material for sequencing was PBMCs or a T cell subset sorted from them (not recorded which). In nucleotides, the sequence is TGTGCCAGCAGGGAAGGGGGGAATCAGCCCCAGCATTTT. Translated, this gives CASREGGNQPQHF.